Reported below is one T cell receptor beta chain. Its antigen remains unidentified. This entry is derived from a study of vaccination and CD4 T cells after COVID-19. From germline, CDR1 is SGHRS and CDR2 YFSETQ. CDR3 length: 16 residues. The ends were cut back, 4 bases at V and 5 bases at J, with 21 bases in the middle. The Oncomine TCR Beta short-read assay sequenced DNA from cultured CD4+ T cells. TCRdb reanalysed the PCR reads using MiXCR and keeps one entry per CDR3 protein. The table includes more than 15,000 distinct CDR3 sequences, roughly two fifths detected once. General study results and limits: A nonsignificant rise from approximately 21 to 38 was seen in the median number of SARS-CoV-2-reactive clonotypes.

Documented treatment: roughly ten-day PBMC culture with coronavirus spike peptide pools or control peptides (ViraFEST assay). Antigen-specific T cells were expanded with peptide pools by ViraFEST, and TCRs were then sequenced. PBMC cultures, at two million cells per well, received 8 to 10 IU/ml IL-2 and approximately 10 ug/ml peptide pools. CD4+ T cells were isolated by negative selection after around 11 days of culture. The genes are TRBV5-1 and TRBJ1-2, with D possibly matching TRBD1 (5 bases). Sequencing input: CD4+ T cells from blood, cultured in vitro. The TCR was taken from a human donor who had recovered from COVID-19. This CDR3 is CASSVVQAGPTYGYTF. Written as DNA, the CDR3 is TGCGCCAGCAGCGTAGTACAGGCAGGCCCCACATATGGCTACACCTTC.